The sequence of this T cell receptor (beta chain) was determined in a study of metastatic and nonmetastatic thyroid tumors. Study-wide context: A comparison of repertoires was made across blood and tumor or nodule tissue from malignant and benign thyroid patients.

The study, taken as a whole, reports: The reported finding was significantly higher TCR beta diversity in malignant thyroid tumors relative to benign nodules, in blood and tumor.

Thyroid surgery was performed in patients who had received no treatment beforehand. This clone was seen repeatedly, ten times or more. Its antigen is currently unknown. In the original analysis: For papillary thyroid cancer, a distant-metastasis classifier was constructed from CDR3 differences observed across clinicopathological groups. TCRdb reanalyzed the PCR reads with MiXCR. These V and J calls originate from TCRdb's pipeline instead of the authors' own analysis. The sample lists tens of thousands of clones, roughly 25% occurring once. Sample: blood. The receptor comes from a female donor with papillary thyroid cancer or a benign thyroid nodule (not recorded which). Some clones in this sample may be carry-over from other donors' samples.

The CDR3 loop is CAAIEGGGRGYGYTF. The DNA for the CDR3 is TGTGCCGCAATTGAAGGGGGGGGGCGCGGCTATGGCTACACCTTC. The chain carries TRBV28 and TRBJ1-2; weak D call: TRBD1 (6 bases). The V gene lost 11 bases and the J gene lost 4 bases, with 23 bases spanning the gap. Germline V CDR1 and CDR2: MDHEN, SYDVKM. CDR3 length equals 15 residues.